This paragraph covers one TCR beta chain sequence. The method was immunoSEQ multiplex PCR; TCRdb's version includes in-frame clones alone and lacks a portion of them. The data contain roughly 250,000 clones, about 87% of them singletons. In germline, CDR1 is KGHSH, CDR2 LQKENI. Deletions cut 3 bases from V and 8 bases from J, with 8 bases between. The CDR3 loop spans 13 amino acids. This record comes from a study of blood T cell repertoires in COVID-19. Study information: T cells, B-cell-depleted T cells, or PBMCs provided the cDNA or gDNA that served as material.

The sequence derives from a woman between 40 and 50 years old with acute COVID-19. Input material: PBMCs or T cells enriched from blood (not recorded which). The rearrangement uses TRBV18 and TRBJ1-6; D might be TRBD1 (5 bases). The CDR3 bases are TGTGCCAGCTCACCTGGGGGGGATTCACCCCTCCACTTT. Its protein product is CASSPGGDSPLHF.